Below, 32 T cell receptor beta chains from the same sample are listed, as sequenced in a study of T-cell reconstitution after alpha-beta-depleted transplantation in children. Unique molecular identifiers were used to barcode this TCRbeta library. TCRdb used MiXCR to reprocess the PCR reads, holding one entry per CDR3 protein. The table lists hundreds of thousands of distinct CDR3 sequences, 15% to 20% of them singletons. The specimen comprised PBMCs, mostly from graft donor cells, sampled 360 days after TCRalphabeta/CD19-depleted stem cell transplant. All receptors derive from a boy less than two years old who had a stem cell transplant for Wiskott-Aldrich syndrome, so the T cells may come from the graft donor.

The rearrangement uses TRBV3-1 and TRBJ2-7; D perhaps matches TRBD1 (5 bases). Germline CDR1 LGHDT, CDR2 YNNKEL (reference sequence). CDR3 size: 12 residues. V dropped 3 bases and J dropped 7 bases, with 10 bases sitting between them. DNA of the CDR3: TGTGCCAGCAGCCATCTTCAGGGAGAGCAGTACTTC. Protein sequence: CASSHLQGEQYF.

The J gene is TRBJ1-5, the V gene TRBV18; D not certain. V was trimmed by 3 bases and J by 4 bases, leaving 13 bases between them. The length of the CDR3 is 15 residues. Per the germline V gene, CDR1 is KGHSH and CDR2 is LQKENI. The chain's CDR3 is CASSPTSTPNQPQHF. In nucleotides, the CDR3 is TGTGCCAGCTCACCTACATCCACTCCGAATCAGCCCCAGCATTTT.

The gene calls are TRBV4-3 and TRBJ2-1, with D uncertain. Trimming removed 1 base at V and 2 bases at J, with 9 bases between. Germline V gene data show CDR1 as LGHNA and CDR2 as YSLEER. The CDR3 spans 15 residues. The CDR3 nucleotides are TGCGCCAGCAGCCAAGCTGTCCTAGCCTACAATGAGCAGTTCTTC. Translating it yields CASSQAVLAYNEQFF.

This clonotype has only a few counts. The rearrangement uses TRBV7-9 and TRBJ2-4, with TRBD1 identical over 9 bases. The germline V gene encodes CDR1 SEHNR and CDR2 FQNEAQ (reference sequence). V shed 5 bases and J 4 bases; nucleotides not matched to a gene: 9. CDR3 length: 16 amino acids. The CDR3 here is CASSPPQGTGKNIQYF. The DNA of the CDR3 is TGTGCCAGCAGCCCACCCCAGGGGACAGGGAAAAACATTCAGTACTTC.

This clonotype was picked up a small number of times. The genes are TRBV4-1 and TRBJ1-4; 9 bases agree with TRBD1. The CDR3 runs to 15 residues. CDR1 is MGHRA, CDR2 YSYEKL, per germline. Trimming removed 2 bases from V and 8 bases from J; junction bases left unmatched: 6. CDR3 nucleotide sequence: TGCGCCAGCAGCCAACCCGGGACAGGGTTCGAAAAACTGTTTTTT. Encoded protein: CASSQPGTGFEKLFF.

This clonotype was detected many times. The CDR3 region has the DNA TGCAGCGTTGAAGAAGATGGGCTAGCGGGAGGTTACAATGAGCAGTTCTTC. Its translation: CSVEEDGLAGGYNEQFF. The chain joins TRBV29-1 to TRBJ2-1; 11 bases are a match to TRBD2. Trimming took 0 bases from V and 4 from J; bases not matched to a gene: 8. Germline loops: CDR1 SQVTM, CDR2 ANQGSEA. The CDR3 runs to 17 residues.

This clonotype showed up just a few times. The chain employs TRBV7-9 and TRBJ2-5; D call uncertain. Germline V gene sequence: CDR1 SEHNR, CDR2 FQNEAQ (reference sequence). Trimming stripped 2 bases from V and 5 bases from J, with 9 bases between. The CDR3 spans 13 residues. The CDR3 here is CASSLSAGETQYF. DNA for the CDR3: TGTGCCAGCAGCTTATCCGCCGGGGAGACCCAGTACTTC.

The rearrangement uses TRBV18 and TRBJ2-6; D unresolved. Germline V gene lookup returns CDR1 KGHSH and CDR2 LQKENI. The V and J ends lost 3 bases and 0 bases respectively, with 12 bases between them. The CDR3 is made up of 17 amino acids. As DNA, the CDR3 is TGTGCCAGCTCACCTCTACCTGGTTCCTCTGGGGCCAACGTCCTGACTTTC. It yields the protein CASSPLPGSSGANVLTF.

This clonotype appeared a few times. V is TRBV5-1 and J is TRBJ2-2, with 7 bases matching TRBD2. Germline lookup yields CDR1 SGHRS and CDR2 YFSETQ. The CDR3 spans 15 residues. V trimming: 4 bases; J trimming: 6 bases; junction bases outside the gene matches: 9. CDR3 sequence reads: CASSADLRGAGELFF. CDR3 sequence (DNA): TGCGCCAGCAGCGCCGACCTACGGGGGGCCGGGGAGCTGTTTTTT.

This clonotype was found a few times. The chain combines TRBV6-1 with TRBJ2-7, with 10 bases aligning to TRBD1. Germline CDR1 reads MNHNS; CDR2 reads SASEGT. V lost 7 bases, J lost 3 bases, and 9 bases stayed unmatched. This CDR3 has 15 residues. The CDR3 protein is CASTIRDRGIYEQYF. The CDR3 DNA follows: TGTGCCAGCACAATCAGGGACAGGGGTATCTACGAGCAGTACTTC.

The chain recombines TRBV6-1 with TRBJ1-4, with a possible D match to TRBD1 (5 bases). Germline CDR1 and CDR2: MNHNS and SASEGT. The CDR3 sequence is 16 residues long. V dropped 8 bases and J dropped 0 bases, with 16 bases sitting between them. CDR3 sequence (DNA): TGTGCCAGCCGACGGGAGGGGTTCGCAACTAATGAAAAACTGTTTTTT. Its protein is CASRREGFATNEKLFF.

The sample holds a few counts of this clonotype. The chain combines TRBV4-1 with TRBJ1-1; D might be TRBD1 (6 bases). This CDR3 is 15 amino acids long. Germline CDR1 is MGHRA and CDR2 is YSYEKL. V shed 1 base and J shed 3 bases, with 12 bases lying between them. This CDR3 is CASSQGRGMDTEAFF. DNA for the CDR3: TGCGCCAGCAGCCAAGGAAGGGGGATGGACACTGAAGCTTTCTTT.

This rearrangement joins TRBV12-3 or TRBV12-4 to TRBJ2-1; TRBD2 aligns across 12 bases. The CDR3 sequence is 18 residues long. Germline trimming cut 3 bases from V and 3 bases from J; bases unmatched to any gene: 9. The CDR3 bases are TGTGCCAGCAGTTTTCGGCTAGCGGGGGGGCCAAACTACAATGAGCAGTTCTTC. Translated, it gives CASSFRLAGGPNYNEQFF.

The V and J genes are TRBV18 and TRBJ2-7; TRBD1 aligns across 8 bases. The ends lost 1 base at V and 2 bases at J; junction bases unmatched: 4. The germline V gene encodes CDR1 KGHSH and CDR2 LQKENI. This CDR3 spans 15 amino acids. The CDR3 coding sequence is TGTGCCAGCTCACCACGGGGGACAGGACCCTACGAGCAGTACTTC. Its protein is CASSPRGTGPYEQYF.

This clonotype was counted only a few times. This rearrangement joins TRBV12-3 or TRBV12-4 to TRBJ2-1; possibly TRBD1 or TRBD2 for D (5 bases each). CDR3 size: 12 residues. The V end was cut by 4 bases, the J end by 7 bases, with 8 bases between. The CDR3 DNA sequence: TGTGCCAGCAGTTCCTGGGGGAATGAGCAGTTCTTC. Its protein product is CASSSWGNEQFF.

This chain connects TRBV19 to TRBJ2-7, with D tentatively TRBD1 (5 bases). The V end was cut by 1 base, the J end by 2 bases, with 12 bases between. There are 15 residues in the CDR3. In germline, CDR1 is LNHDA, CDR2 SQIVND (reference sequence). CDR3 in DNA: TGTGCCAGTAGTATAGCCTACAGGTTCCCCTACGAGCAGTACTTC. It specifies CASSIAYRFPYEQYF.

This clonotype has more than one count but fewer than ten. The CDR3 is CASSRPLGGEQYF. The CDR3 nucleotides are TGCGCCAGCAGCCGCCCCCTGGGGGGCGAGCAGTACTTC. This chain connects TRBV4-1 to TRBJ2-7, with a tentative D call TRBD2 (6 bases). The CDR3 sequence is 13 residues long. Between the trimmed V and J ends, which lost 4 bases and 6 bases, there was a span of 13 bases. Germline-derived CDR1 and CDR2 are MGHRA and YSYEKL.

The chain employs TRBV20-1 and TRBJ1-6, with D possibly being TRBD1 (6 bases). V was shortened by 3 bases and J by 7 bases, with 16 bases between the two germline ends. The CDR3 has 15 residues. Germline V gene lookup returns CDR1 DFQATT and CDR2 SNEGSKA (reference sequence). The DNA for the CDR3 is TGCAGTGCTAGCCTCACGACAGGTAGAAATTCACCCCTCCACTTT. Translation: CSASLTTGRNSPLHF.

This sequence joins TRBV4-2 and TRBJ2-7; D gene unclear. The CDR3 runs to 15 residues. Per the germline V gene, CDR1 is LGHNA and CDR2 is YNFKEQ. The V gene lost 1 base and the J gene lost 2 bases, with 12 bases spanning the gap. The CDR3 region has the DNA TGTGCCAGCAGCCAAGGACTGGAAAAAGCCTACGAGCAGTACTTC. Residues: CASSQGLEKAYEQYF.

This chain connects TRBV24-1 to TRBJ2-2; D may be TRBD1 or TRBD2 (5 bases each). The CDR3 is 14 amino acids. Trimming took 7 bases from V and 3 from J, leaving 11 bases between them. Looked up from germline, CDR1 is KGHDR and CDR2 is SFDVKD. For the CDR3, the DNA is TGTGCCACCAGGGGGACGGAGTACACCGGGGAGCTGTTTTTT. This codes for CATRGTEYTGELFF.

The sample holds a few counts of this clonotype. The J gene is TRBJ2-5, the V gene TRBV3-1; TRBD2 matches at 7 bases. From germline, CDR1 is LGHDT and CDR2 YNNKEL (reference sequence). V was pared by 4 bases and J by 1 base, with 6 bases of the junction left unmatched. The CDR3 consists of 15 residues. The CDR3 coding sequence is TGTGCCAGCAGCCGACGGACTAGTTTCCAAGAGACCCAGTACTTC. This gives the protein CASSRRTSFQETQYF.

The chain employs TRBV28 and TRBJ2-5; D perhaps matches TRBD2 (5 bases). CDR1 is MDHEN and CDR2 is SYDVKM in the germline V gene. V gave up 8 bases and J gave up 2 bases, with 15 bases separating them. This CDR3 comprises 14 residues. The CDR3 spells CASSQPLGQETQYF. For the CDR3, the DNA is TGTGCCAGCTCCCAGCCACTAGGACAAGAGACCCAGTACTTC.

The chain combines TRBV20-1 with TRBJ2-3; no definite D call. CDR3 length: 12 amino acids. V shed 3 bases and J shed 0 bases, with 4 bases lying between them. Per the germline V gene, CDR1 is DFQATT and CDR2 is SNEGSKA (reference sequence). CDR3 region: CSASDSTDTQYF. The CDR3 DNA follows: TGCAGTGCTAGTGACAGCACAGATACGCAGTATTTT.

The V call is TRBV18, the J call TRBJ2-4; a weak D match, TRBD1 (6 bases). Germline V gene data show CDR1 as KGHSH and CDR2 as LQKENI. This CDR3 spans 15 amino acids. V gave up 3 bases and J gave up 0 bases, with 9 bases separating them. CDR3 sequence reads: CASSPRQVAKNIQYF. The CDR3 coding sequence is TGTGCCAGCTCACCCCGACAGGTAGCCAAAAACATTCAGTACTTC.

In regard to this clonotype: The junction departs from the called germline gene at one end, perhaps through a read error. The chain joins TRBV6-1 to TRBJ2-3; tentatively, D is TRBD1 (5 bases). There are 17 residues in the CDR3. From germline, CDR1 is MNHNS and CDR2 SASEGT. CDR3 coding DNA: TGTGCCAGCAGTCAAGCCGGAAGGGGCCCTAGCACAGATACGCAGTATTTT. This translates into CASSQAGRGPSTDTQYF.

V usage is TRBV6-1 and J usage is TRBJ2-2, with D tentatively TRBD1 (6 bases). V gave up 6 bases and J gave up 1 base, with 15 bases separating them. Germline CDR1 reads MNHNS; CDR2 reads SASEGT. CDR3 length: 16 residues. In DNA, the CDR3 is TGTGCCAGCAGCGATCCGGGACACCTGAACACCGGGGAGCTGTTTTTT. Protein product: CASSDPGHLNTGELFF.

This sequence joins TRBV5-1 and TRBJ2-1, with D perhaps TRBD2 (5 bases). V lost 4 bases to trimming and J lost 0 bases, with 14 bases between them. Germline loops: CDR1 SGHRS, CDR2 YFSETQ. This CDR3 is 16 amino acids long. This CDR3 reads CASSRVLALSYNEQFF. The CDR3 DNA follows: TGCGCCAGCAGCAGAGTCCTAGCACTCTCCTACAATGAGCAGTTCTTC.

The chain has TRBV29-1 and TRBJ2-1; TRBD2 aligns across 8 bases. This CDR3 contains 13 residues. In germline, CDR1 is SQVTM, CDR2 ANQGSEA. V shed 4 bases, J shed 3 bases, and the junction held 2 bases outside the gene matches. CDR3 region: CSVGGLDYNEQFF. The CDR3 DNA follows: TGCAGCGTTGGGGGACTAGACTACAATGAGCAGTTCTTC.

The chain couples TRBV7-2 to TRBJ2-7; the D gene is possibly TRBD2 (6 bases). V shed 1 base and J shed 3 bases, with 13 bases lying between them. The CDR3 consists of 15 residues. Germline CDR1 and CDR2: SGHTA and FQGNSA. The CDR3 DNA follows: TGTGCCAGCAGCTTAGAGCCCCGGACTATCTACGAGCAGTACTTC. Amino acids: CASSLEPRTIYEQYF.

The chain is built from TRBV27 and TRBJ2-7; weak D call: TRBD1 (6 bases). This CDR3 is 16 amino acids long. Germline CDR1 reads MNHEY; CDR2 reads SMNVEV (reference sequence). With 5 bases removed from V and 0 bases from J, the gap between germline ends came to 17 bases. In DNA, the CDR3 is TGTGCCAGCAGTCCGCAGGGGAGCTCTCGCTCCTACGAGCAGTACTTC. This sequence encodes CASSPQGSSRSYEQYF.

CDR3 in DNA: TGCGCCAGCAGCCCAAAAGGGGGGAACCAATCTACGATCACTGAAGCTTTCTTT. This sequence encodes CASSPKGGNQSTITEAFF. The chain uses TRBV4-1 and TRBJ1-1; possibly TRBD1 for D (6 bases). From germline, CDR1 is MGHRA and CDR2 YSYEKL. V gave up 4 bases and J gave up 4 bases, with 25 bases separating them. The CDR3 extends over 18 amino acids.

This clonotype was counted only a few times. The V and J genes are TRBV20-1 and TRBJ1-3; 7 bases agree with TRBD1. The CDR3 extends over 15 amino acids. Germline V gives CDR1 DFQATT, CDR2 SNEGSKA (reference sequence). V lost 0 bases, J lost 0 bases, and 2 bases stayed unmatched. CDR3 amino acids: CSARDPGGSGNTIYF. As DNA, the CDR3 is TGCAGTGCTAGAGATCCAGGGGGCTCTGGAAACACCATATATTTT.